This entry lists 10 T cell receptor beta chains sequenced from one sample in a study of metastatic and nonmetastatic thyroid tumors. No patient had received any treatment before thyroid surgery. From the PCR reads, TCRdb re-called clones with MiXCR. The sample carries about 43,000 clones, approximately 3% recorded once. Material for sequencing was blood. The source of these receptors is a female donor with papillary thyroid cancer or a benign thyroid nodule (not recorded which). Some clones in this sample may be carry-over from other donors' samples.

The sample holds many counts of this clone. A junction boundary mismatches the germline segment, possibly from a read error. The same CDR3 can be traced to other DNA sequences in this sample. The chain recombines TRBV3-1 with TRBJ2-5, with TRBD2 as a possible D gene (6 bases). Germline-derived CDR1 and CDR2 are LGHDT and YNNKEL (reference sequence). The CDR3 runs to 15 residues. The CDR3 loop reads CASSPTRLVSETQYF. The CDR3 DNA follows: TGCGCCAGCAGCCCGACTAGATTAGTTTCAGAGACCCAGTACTTC.

This clone was detected many times. This chain connects TRBV18 to TRBJ2-3; 10 nucleotides line up with TRBD2. V lost 6 bases and J lost 2; bases outside the gene matches: 5. The CDR3 contains 15 residues. CDR1 is KGHSH, CDR2 LQKENI, per germline. The CDR3 DNA reads TGTGCCAGCTCGCAACTAGCGGGAAACACAGATACGCAGTATTTT. Translating it yields CASSQLAGNTDTQYF.

This clone was found a few times. This chain connects TRBV12-3 or TRBV12-4 to TRBJ1-2, with 8 bases fitting TRBD1. This CDR3 region has 14 residues. The junction had 7 bases not matched to a gene; V was cut back by 6 bases and J by 4 bases. CDR3 sequence reads: CASSRQGNGYGYTF. CDR3 DNA sequence: TGTGCCAGCAGCAGACAGGGGAACGGCTATGGCTACACCTTC.

The rearrangement uses TRBV6-2 or TRBV6-3 and TRBJ1-2, with a tentative D call TRBD1 (6 bases). Germline V lookup: CDR1 MNHEY, CDR2 SVGEGT. This CDR3 has 16 residues. The germline V and J ends were trimmed by 5 bases and 2 bases, with 18 bases remaining between them. CDR3 in amino acids: CASSQEVVGTNYGYTF. As DNA, the CDR3 is TGTGCCAGCAGTCAAGAAGTGGTCGGGACAAACTATGGCTACACCTTC.

The V call is TRBV19, the J call TRBJ2-7; D uncertain. CDR1 LNHDA and CDR2 SQIVND come from the germline V gene (reference sequence). The CDR3 is 13 residues long. With 3 bases removed from V and 3 bases from J, the gap between germline ends came to 9 bases. This CDR3 reads CASSINPSYEQYF. The CDR3 nucleotides are TGTGCCAGTAGTATTAATCCTAGCTACGAGCAGTACTTC.

About this clone itself: One junction end disagrees with the germline gene, perhaps due to a read error. V is TRBV7-2 and J is TRBJ2-2; TRBD2 matches 8 bases. The CDR3 covers 16 residues. Germline CDR1 and CDR2: SGHTA and FQGNSA. CDR3 sequence (DNA): TGTGCCAGCATCTTAGTCGGGAGGGCCTCCGCCGGGGAACTGTTTTTT. Amino acids: CASILVGRASAGELFF.

Concerning this clone itself: The conserved phenylalanine or tryptophan is not found at the CDR3 terminus, so this likely reflects a read error. For the CDR3, the DNA is TGTGCCAGTAACCCTGGGGGGGGGCGCGGGGAGACCCAGTACTCC. This codes for CASNPGGGRGETQYS. V and J are TRBV19 and TRBJ2-5, with a tentative D call TRBD2 (7 bases). Germline CDR1 and CDR2: LNHDA and SQIVND (reference sequence). CDR3 size: 15 residues. The V and J ends lost 7 bases and 5 bases respectively, with 20 bases between them.

Ten or more counts support this clone. The chain links TRBV6-1 to TRBJ1-2; TRBD1 agrees at 8 bases. The ends lost 5 bases at V and 8 bases at J; junction bases unmatched: 4. Per germline, CDR1 MNHNS and CDR2 SASEGT. The CDR3 is 12 amino acids. In DNA form, the CDR3 reads TGTGCCAGCAGTCAGACAGGGGTGGGCTACACCTTC. Its translation is CASSQTGVGYTF.

This clone was detected ten times or more. The J gene is TRBJ1-2, the V gene TRBV3-1; 9 bases are a match to TRBD1. J lost 7 bases, V lost 1 base, and 4 bases had no gene match. CDR1 is LGHDT, CDR2 YNNKEL, per germline (reference sequence). This CDR3 is built from 14 residues. CDR3: CASSQGETGGGYTF. CDR3 DNA: TGTGCCAGCAGCCAAGGCGAGACAGGGGGTGGCTACACCTTC.

This clone has only a few counts. This chain uses TRBV19 with TRBJ2-1, with no clear D. In germline, CDR1 is LNHDA, CDR2 SQIVND (reference sequence). The CDR3 length is 15 residues. V gave up 6 bases and J gave up 2 bases, with 14 bases separating them. In DNA, the CDR3 is TGTGCCAGTAGGCAGACCGGATTCACCTACAATGAGCAGTTCTTC. Residues: CASRQTGFTYNEQFF.